This T cell receptor beta chain was sequenced for a study of molecular identifiers for immune sequencing clone quantification. The ends were cut back, 1 base at V and 5 bases at J, with 9 bases in the middle. Germline V gene sequence: CDR1 SEHNR, CDR2 FQNEAQ (reference sequence). The CDR3 is 13 residues long. TCRdb re-called the PCR reads with MiXCR, one entry per CDR3 protein. Counted here are around 300,000 distinct CDR3 sequences, over 20% occurring once; the ten biggest clones make up roughly 0.7%. As regards this clonotype: A far larger clone is only one base removed, so a read error is likely.

Sorted cell numbers of 20,000 to 1,000,000, with 10%, 30% or 50% RNA, served as input for naive CD8 libraries. Material for sequencing was naive CD8+ T cells from blood, with Jurkat cell RNA spiked in. Subset indicated: FACS-sorted CD8+CD4-CCR7+CD45RA+ naive T cells. The chain uses TRBV7-9 and TRBJ2-7; D is unresolved. The source of this sequence is a human donor in good health. Some libraries in this study had Jurkat cell RNA spiked in. CDR3 nucleotides: TGTGCCAGCAGCTTAGGGCGGTCCCACGAGCAGTACTTC. The encoded protein is CASSLGRSHEQYF.